This TCR beta chain was retrieved from a study of blood T cell repertoires in COVID-19. Background on the study: Acute and convalescent COVID-19 specimens originated in the United States, Italy and Spain.

In the study's own analysis: Nucleated cell number was recorded as an estimate derived from reference gene primer amplification. The protocol was immunoSEQ multiplex PCR, while the TCRdb copy is restricted to in-frame clones and leaves out a portion. From that table come the V and J calls and clone size; the DNA was used to work out D and trimming. In the table there are tens of thousands of clones, 65% to 90% of which are singletons. The V and J ends lost 5 bases and 2 bases, in that order; junction bases with no gene match: 4. The CDR3 sequence is 14 residues long. Looked up from germline, CDR1 is SGHVS and CDR2 is FNYEAQ.

Sequenced input: peripheral blood. This receptor was identified in a human donor in a cohort sampled during active COVID-19. The rearrangement uses TRBV7-6 and TRBJ2-5; the match to TRBD1 covers 8 bases. Written as DNA, the CDR3 is TGTGCCAGCAGCCAGGGACAGGTACAAGAGACCCAGTACTTC. Translated, it gives CASSQGQVQETQYF.